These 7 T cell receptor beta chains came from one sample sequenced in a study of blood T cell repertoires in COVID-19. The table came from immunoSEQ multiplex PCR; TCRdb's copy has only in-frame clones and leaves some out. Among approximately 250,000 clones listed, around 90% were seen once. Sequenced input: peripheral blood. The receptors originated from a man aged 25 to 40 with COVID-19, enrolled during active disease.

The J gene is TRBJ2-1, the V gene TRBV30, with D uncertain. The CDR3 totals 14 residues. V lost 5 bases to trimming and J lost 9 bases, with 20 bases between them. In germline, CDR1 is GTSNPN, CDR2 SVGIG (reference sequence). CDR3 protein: CAWGVVPPRGEQFF. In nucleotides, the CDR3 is TGTGCCTGGGGAGTAGTACCCCCCCGAGGTGAGCAGTTCTTC.

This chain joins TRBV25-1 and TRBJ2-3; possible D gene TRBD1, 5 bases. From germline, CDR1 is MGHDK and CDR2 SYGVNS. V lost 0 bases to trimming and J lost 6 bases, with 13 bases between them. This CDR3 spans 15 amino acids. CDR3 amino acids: CASSEYLVGRDTQYF. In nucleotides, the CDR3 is TGTGCCAGCAGTGAATATTTGGTGGGGCGGGATACGCAGTATTTT.

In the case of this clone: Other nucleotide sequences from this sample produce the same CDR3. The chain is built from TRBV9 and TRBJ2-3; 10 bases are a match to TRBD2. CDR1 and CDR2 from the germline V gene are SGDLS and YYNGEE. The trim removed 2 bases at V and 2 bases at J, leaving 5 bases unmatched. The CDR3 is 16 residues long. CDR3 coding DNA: TGTGCCAGCAGCGTCAGCGGGGGGGCGTCCACAGATACGCAGTATTTT. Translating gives CASSVSGGASTDTQYF.

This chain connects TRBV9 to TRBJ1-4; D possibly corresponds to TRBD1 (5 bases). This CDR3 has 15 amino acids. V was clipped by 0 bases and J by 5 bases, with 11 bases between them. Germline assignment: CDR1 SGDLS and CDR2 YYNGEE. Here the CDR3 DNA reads TGTGCCAGCAGCGTAGCGCCGGGGGAAAATGAAAAACTGTTTTTT. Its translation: CASSVAPGENEKLFF.

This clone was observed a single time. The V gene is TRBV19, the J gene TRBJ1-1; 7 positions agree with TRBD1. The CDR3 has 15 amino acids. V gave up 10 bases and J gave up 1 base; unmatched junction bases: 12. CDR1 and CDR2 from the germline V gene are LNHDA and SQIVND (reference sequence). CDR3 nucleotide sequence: TGTGCCACCGCAGGCCTGGGACAGCCGAACACTGAAGCTTTCTTT. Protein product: CATAGLGQPNTEAFF.

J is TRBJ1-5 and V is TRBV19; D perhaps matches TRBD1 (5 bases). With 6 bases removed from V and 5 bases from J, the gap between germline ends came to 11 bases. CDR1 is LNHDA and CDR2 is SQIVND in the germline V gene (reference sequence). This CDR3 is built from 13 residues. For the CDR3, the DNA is TGTGCCAGTAGAAACTCGGGGGATCAGCCCCAGCATTTT. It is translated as CASRNSGDQPQHF.

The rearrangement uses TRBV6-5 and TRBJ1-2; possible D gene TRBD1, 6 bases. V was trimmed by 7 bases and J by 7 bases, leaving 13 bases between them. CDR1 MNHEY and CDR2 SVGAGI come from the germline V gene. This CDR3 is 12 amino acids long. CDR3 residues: CASTEGGLGYTF. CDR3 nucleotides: TGTGCCAGCACCGAAGGGGGTCTTGGCTACACCTTC.